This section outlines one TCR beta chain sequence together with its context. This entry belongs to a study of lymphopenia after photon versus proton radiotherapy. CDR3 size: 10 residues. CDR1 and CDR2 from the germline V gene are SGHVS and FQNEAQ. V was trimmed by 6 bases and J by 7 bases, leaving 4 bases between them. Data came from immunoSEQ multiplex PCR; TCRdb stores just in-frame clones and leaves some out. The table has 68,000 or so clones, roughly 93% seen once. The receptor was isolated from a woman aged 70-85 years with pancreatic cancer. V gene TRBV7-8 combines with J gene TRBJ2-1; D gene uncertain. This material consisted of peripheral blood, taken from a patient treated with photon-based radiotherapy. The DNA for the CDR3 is TGTGCCAGCAGTCGGAATGAGCAGTTCTTC. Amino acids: CASSRNEQFF.